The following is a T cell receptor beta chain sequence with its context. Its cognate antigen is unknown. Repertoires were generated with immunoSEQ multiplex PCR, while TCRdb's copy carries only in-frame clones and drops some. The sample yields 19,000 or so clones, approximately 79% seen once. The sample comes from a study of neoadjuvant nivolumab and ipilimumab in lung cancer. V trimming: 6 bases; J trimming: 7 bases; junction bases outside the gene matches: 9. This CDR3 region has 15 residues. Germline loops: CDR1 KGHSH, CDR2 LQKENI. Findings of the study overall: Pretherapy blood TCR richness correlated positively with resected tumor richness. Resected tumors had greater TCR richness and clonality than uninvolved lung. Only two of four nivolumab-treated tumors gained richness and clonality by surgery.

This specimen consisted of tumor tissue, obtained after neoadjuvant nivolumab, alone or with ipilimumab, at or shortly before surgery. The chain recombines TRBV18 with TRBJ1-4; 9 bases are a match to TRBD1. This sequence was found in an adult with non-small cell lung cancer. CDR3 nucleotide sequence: TGTGCCAGCTCTCAAGCGACAGGGGGTGTTGAAAAACTGTTTTTT. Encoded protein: CASSQATGGVEKLFF.